This is a list of T cell receptor beta chains from one sample in a study of radiotherapy plus CTLA-4 blockade in lung cancer. Data came from immunoSEQ multiplex PCR; TCRdb stores just in-frame clones and leaves some out. Of approximately 40,000 clones listed, 65% to 90% are singletons. Here the sequenced sample was peripheral blood, taken from a patient treated with radiotherapy plus ipilimumab. These receptors were collected from a human donor with non-small cell lung cancer whose response to radiotherapy plus ipilimumab could not be evaluated. Each CDR3 is given with its conserved first and last residue. Fields, in order: D gene, V gene, J gene, clone size, CDR3 protein, CDR3 DNA. The D gene is left open where the match is weak. Part of the rows lack a size; the others show once, few, many or a class for expanded clones.

d_call: -
v_call: TRBV7-8
j_call: TRBJ1-3
clone_size: -
cdr3_aa: CASSFFRVWDRGNTIYF
cdr3_nt: TGTGCCAGCAGCTTCTTCAGGGTGTGGGATAGGGGAAACACCATATATTTT

d_call: -
v_call: TRBV19
j_call: TRBJ2-7
clone_size: once
cdr3_aa: CASSFQGRAYEQYF
cdr3_nt: TGTGCCAGTAGTTTCCAGGGGAGGGCGTACGAGCAGTACTTC

d_call: TRBD1
v_call: TRBV5-5
j_call: TRBJ1-5
clone_size: -
cdr3_aa: CASSPQGTQPQHF
cdr3_nt: TGTGCCAGCAGCCCACAGGGGACTCAGCCCCAGCATTTT

d_call: TRBD1
v_call: TRBV7-8
j_call: TRBJ2-5
clone_size: once
cdr3_aa: CASRTGTGTLETQYF
cdr3_nt: TGTGCCAGCAGAACCGGGACAGGGACCTTGGAGACCCAGTACTTC

d_call: TRBD1
v_call: TRBV19
j_call: TRBJ1-2
clone_size: -
cdr3_aa: CASRNSGTGNGYTF
cdr3_nt: TGTGCCAGTAGAAACTCCGGGACAGGGAATGGCTACACCTTC

d_call: -
v_call: TRBV12-1
j_call: TRBJ2-1
clone_size: -
cdr3_aa: CASPSAGGSWSSYNEQFF
cdr3_nt: TGTGCCAGCCCAAGTGCTGGCGGCTCGTGGAGCTCCTACAATGAGCAGTTCTTC

d_call: -
v_call: TRBV19
j_call: TRBJ2-3
clone_size: -
cdr3_aa: CASSSDLAGADTQYF
cdr3_nt: TGTGCCAGTAGCTCCGACCTGGCAGGTGCAGATACGCAGTATTTT

d_call: -
v_call: TRBV4-3
j_call: TRBJ1-5
clone_size: -
cdr3_aa: CASSHNRISNQPQHF
cdr3_nt: TGCGCCAGCAGCCATAACAGGATTAGCAATCAGCCCCAGCATTTT

d_call: TRBD1
v_call: TRBV13
j_call: TRBJ2-5
clone_size: -
cdr3_aa: CASRPLDRGSETQYF
cdr3_nt: TGTGCCAGCCGCCCCCTGGACAGGGGTTCCGAGACCCAGTACTTC

d_call: TRBD2
v_call: TRBV5-6
j_call: TRBJ2-2
clone_size: -
cdr3_aa: CASSRASSGATGELFF
cdr3_nt: TGTGCCAGCAGCCGGGCGAGTAGCGGGGCCACCGGGGAGCTGTTTTTT

d_call: TRBD1
v_call: TRBV2
j_call: TRBJ1-1
clone_size: once
cdr3_aa: CASTGTGEAFF
cdr3_nt: TGTGCCAGCACTGGGACAGGTGAAGCTTTCTTT

d_call: -
v_call: TRBV15
j_call: TRBJ2-5
clone_size: -
cdr3_aa: CATSRGPDQETQYF
cdr3_nt: TGTGCCACCAGCAGAGGGCCAGACCAAGAGACCCAGTACTTC

d_call: -
v_call: TRBV7-2
j_call: TRBJ1-2
clone_size: -
cdr3_aa: CASSLAQWGGSGYTF
cdr3_nt: TGTGCCAGCAGCTTAGCGCAGTGGGGGGGGAGTGGCTACACCTTC

d_call: -
v_call: TRBV2
j_call: TRBJ1-6
clone_size: -
cdr3_aa: CASSDRNNSPLHF
cdr3_nt: TGTGCCAGCAGCGACAGGAATAATTCACCCCTCCACTTT

d_call: -
v_call: TRBV4-2
j_call: TRBJ2-5
clone_size: -
cdr3_aa: CASSQDPGPWETQYF
cdr3_nt: TGTGCCAGCAGCCAAGACCCAGGTCCATGGGAGACCCAGTACTTC

d_call: TRBD1
v_call: TRBV29-1
j_call: TRBJ1-4
clone_size: -
cdr3_aa: CSYTGGGKLFF
cdr3_nt: TGCAGTTATACAGGGGGCGGAAAACTGTTTTTT

d_call: TRBD2
v_call: TRBV7-2
j_call: TRBJ2-2
clone_size: once
cdr3_aa: CASSLLAGALNTGELFF
cdr3_nt: TGTGCCAGCAGCTTACTAGCGGGGGCCCTGAACACCGGGGAGCTGTTTTTT

d_call: TRBD1
v_call: TRBV28
j_call: TRBJ1-3
clone_size: -
cdr3_aa: CASTIVTGGNTIYF
cdr3_nt: TGTGCCAGCACCATCGTGACAGGGGGAAACACCATATATTTT

d_call: -
v_call: TRBV28
j_call: TRBJ2-7
clone_size: once
cdr3_aa: CASGRTPSYEQYF
cdr3_nt: TGTGCCAGCGGACGGACACCTTCCTACGAGCAGTACTTC

d_call: -
v_call: TRBV5-1
j_call: TRBJ2-7
clone_size: -
cdr3_aa: CASSLVGDYEQYF
cdr3_nt: TGCGCCAGCAGCTTGGTAGGGGACTACGAGCAGTACTTC

d_call: TRBD2
v_call: TRBV5-1
j_call: TRBJ2-2
clone_size: -
cdr3_aa: CASSPRATSGLRGTGELFF
cdr3_nt: TGCGCCAGCAGCCCACGGGCGACTAGCGGCCTGAGGGGCACCGGGGAGCTGTTTTTT

d_call: -
v_call: TRBV7-6
j_call: TRBJ1-3
clone_size: once
cdr3_aa: CASSIAQGISGNTIYF
cdr3_nt: TGTGCCAGCAGCATAGCCCAGGGAATCTCTGGAAACACCATATATTTT

d_call: -
v_call: TRBV10-3
j_call: TRBJ2-1
clone_size: -
cdr3_aa: CAIKPVGGNEQFF
cdr3_nt: TGTGCCATCAAACCCGTGGGAGGCAATGAGCAGTTCTTC

d_call: -
v_call: TRBV21-1
j_call: TRBJ2-7
clone_size: once
cdr3_aa: CASSKEWASGGPGGGPYYEQYF
cdr3_nt: TGTGCCAGCAGCAAAGAGTGGGCTAGCGGGGGGCCGGGCGGGGGCCCGTACTACGAGCAGTACTTC

d_call: -
v_call: TRBV10-3
j_call: TRBJ2-1
clone_size: -
cdr3_aa: CAISARVLMGNEQFF
cdr3_nt: TGTGCCATCAGTGCCAGGGTTCTCATGGGGAATGAGCAGTTCTTC

d_call: -
v_call: TRBV5-1
j_call: TRBJ1-3
clone_size: -
cdr3_aa: CASSLGGGGNTIYF
cdr3_nt: TGCGCCAGCAGCTTGGGTGGAGGGGGAAACACCATATATTTT

d_call: -
v_call: TRBV18
j_call: TRBJ2-7
clone_size: -
cdr3_aa: CASSSRDSYEQYF
cdr3_nt: TGTGCCAGCTCATCGAGGGATTCCTACGAGCAGTACTTC

d_call: TRBD2
v_call: TRBV5-1
j_call: TRBJ2-3
clone_size: -
cdr3_aa: CASSLARAGTDTQYF
cdr3_nt: TGCGCCAGCAGCTTGGCAAGAGCGGGAACAGATACGCAGTATTTT

d_call: -
v_call: TRBV7-2
j_call: TRBJ1-3
clone_size: -
cdr3_aa: CASSPSRAGERNTIYF
cdr3_nt: TGTGCCAGCAGCCCCTCCCGGGCAGGGGAGAGAAACACCATATATTTT

d_call: TRBD1
v_call: TRBV10-1
j_call: TRBJ2-7
clone_size: -
cdr3_aa: CARGTGGDEQYF
cdr3_nt: TGCGCCAGGGGGACAGGCGGCGACGAGCAGTACTTC

d_call: -
v_call: TRBV10-2
j_call: TRBJ2-7
clone_size: -
cdr3_aa: CASSGGPSSYEQYF
cdr3_nt: TGCGCCAGCAGTGGAGGCCCCAGCTCCTACGAGCAGTACTTC

d_call: TRBD1
v_call: TRBV5-1
j_call: TRBJ2-2
clone_size: -
cdr3_aa: CASSLGQGHGELFF
cdr3_nt: TGCGCCAGCAGCCTAGGACAGGGTCACGGGGAGCTGTTTTTT

d_call: -
v_call: TRBV18
j_call: TRBJ1-1
clone_size: -
cdr3_aa: CASSPRGGNTEAFF
cdr3_nt: TGTGCCAGCTCACCAAGAGGGGGGAACACTGAAGCTTTCTTT

d_call: TRBD1
v_call: TRBV5-6
j_call: TRBJ2-2
clone_size: -
cdr3_aa: CASSWGTGRVLLGELFF
cdr3_nt: TGTGCCAGCAGCTGGGGGACAGGTCGCGTCCTACTTGGGGAGCTGTTTTTT

d_call: TRBD2
v_call: TRBV7-3
j_call: TRBJ2-1
clone_size: -
cdr3_aa: CASSLMRVSGNWDEQFF
cdr3_nt: TGTGCCAGCAGCTTAATGAGGGTTAGCGGGAACTGGGATGAGCAGTTCTTC

d_call: TRBD2
v_call: TRBV5-1
j_call: TRBJ2-3
clone_size: -
cdr3_aa: CASSPMGSGRDTQYF
cdr3_nt: TGCGCCAGCAGCCCCATGGGTAGCGGGAGGGATACGCAGTATTTT

d_call: TRBD2
v_call: TRBV5-6
j_call: TRBJ2-7
clone_size: -
cdr3_aa: CASSLTSGGPLDF
cdr3_nt: TGTGCCAGCAGCTTAACTAGCGGGGGGCCCCTCGACTTC